This TCR beta chain was captured by sequencing in a study of blood T cells in healthy people across ages. Whole-study findings and limits: There were more naive CD4+ cells and higher diversity in long-lived donors than in aged donors.

The sample holds a few counts of this clonotype. Its matching antigen is unknown. Combining a sample-barcoded 5' primer with a J-beta primer mix, a second PCR ran for roughly 7 to 11 cycles. TCRdb analysed the 5' RACE reads with MiXCR anew, one entry per CDR3 protein. The sample has 1.8 million or so distinct CDR3 sequences, roughly two fifths seen once. Samples each yielded at least 6 micrograms of total RNA. The sequence came from a human donor in good health. The sequencing sample was made of blood.

The CDR3 is CATSRVQGRGYTF. DNA for the CDR3: TGTGCCACCAGCAGAGTCCAGGGACGTGGCTACACCTTC. The genes are TRBV15 and TRBJ1-2; possibly TRBD1 for D (5 bases). V lost 1 base and J 7 bases, leaving 10 bases between the germline ends. CDR3 length equals 13 residues. Germline-derived CDR1 and CDR2 are LNHNV and YYDKDF (reference sequence).